This T cell receptor beta chain was recovered during a study of tumor-infiltrating lymphocytes in primary liver carcinoma. Unsorted bulk tissue (about 20-30 mg) underwent RNA and DNA co-extraction. Tumor samples all exceeded 75% viable tumor cells. This clonotype has a single count. Its cognate antigen is unknown. One end of the junction varies from germline; a read error may be responsible. Study-wide points: Detection in all five tumor regions applied to only about 7-25% of top clones. Compared with blood, tumor repertoires held significantly more in their top 250 clones. Pairs of tumor regions overlapped more than tumor-adjacent and tumor-blood pairs did.

CDR1 is SGHAT and CDR2 is FQNNGV in the germline V gene. This CDR3 is built from 13 residues. A primer matching the constant region was used to make TCR beta cDNA from approximately 500 ng of total RNA. Each TCR beta library was derived from three nested multiplex PCR rounds that employed slightly modified ARM-PCR. Both of the initial two PCR rounds ran for approximately 11 cycles and employed TRBV1-TRBV30 forward primers alongside a C-beta reverse primer. TCRdb reprocessed the multiplex PCR reads via MiXCR and lists one record per CDR3 protein. Of about 200,000 distinct CDR3 sequences in the sample, around 81% were seen once.

The sequencing input was tumor tissue from primary liver carcinoma. The V gene is TRBV11-2, the J gene TRBJ1-2; D remains unclear. This receptor was taken from a middle-aged man with primary liver carcinoma and hepatitis B virus infection. The CDR3 nucleotides read TGTGCCAACAACTTAACGGGAGTATCTGGCTACATCTTC. It translates to CANNLTGVSGYIF.